This TCR beta chain was captured by sequencing in a study of CD8 T cells in ankylosing spondylitis. This clonotype appeared many times. The target antigen is unknown. Study observations and caveats: Significant enrichment of disease-linked clones was reportedly seen in matched ankylosing spondylitis synovial fluid. A TCR beta motif made of 7 to 9 highly homologous variants seemed typical of ankylosing spondylitis blood.

The ends lost 4 bases at V and 2 bases at J; junction bases unmatched: 6. CDR1 and CDR2 (germline): SGHNT, YYREEE (reference sequence). The CDR3 sequence is 15 residues long. Quantitative molecular-barcoded 5'-RACE generated the TCR beta libraries. TCRdb passed the 5' RACE reads through MiXCR, listing each CDR3 protein once. The sample holds approximately 130,000 distinct CDR3 sequences, more than 9.5% seen once. This receptor was identified in a female donor with ankylosing spondylitis or in good health (not recorded which). The sample was blood, either unsorted or a sorted T cell fraction (not recorded which). This rearrangement joins TRBV5-4 to TRBJ2-7; 10 nucleotides agree with TRBD2. The CDR3, as DNA: TGTGCCAGCAGCCCCGGACTAGCGGCCACCTACGAGCAGTACTTC. As protein: CASSPGLAATYEQYF.